This TCR beta chain emerged from a study of blood T cell repertoires in COVID-19. Study context: Sources were T cells, B-cell-depleted T cells, or PBMCs; the material itself was cDNA or gDNA.

Germline lookup yields CDR1 LNHDA and CDR2 SQIVND (reference sequence). CDR3 length: 18 residues. V was clipped by 7 bases and J by 5 bases; unmatched bases: 20. Cohort 3 recovered donors had two negative PCRs, clearance, or symptom resolution. TCRdb's table, derived via immunoSEQ multiplex PCR, lists solely in-frame clones and lacks some. The sample lists roughly 250,000 clones; 90% to 95% were seen once. This clone appeared a single time. The rearrangement uses TRBV19 and TRBJ1-5, with 7 bases matching TRBD1. The sequence came from a woman aged 18-29 years who had recovered from COVID-19. Sequenced input: PBMCs or T cells enriched from blood (not recorded which). CDR3 sequence: CASTSRQGSWRIDQPQHF. CDR3 bases: TGTGCCAGTACCTCGAGACAGGGTTCGTGGCGTATTGATCAGCCCCAGCATTTT.